The 28 T cell receptor beta chains below all came from one sample that was sequenced in a study of T cells in localized non-small cell lung cancer. Clones were read by immunoSEQ multiplex PCR, and TCRdb kept only the in-frame ones, dropping some. The sample has 60,000 to 75,000 clones, around 81% seen once. The sample consisted of PBMCs, taken before any cancer treatment. The receptors were gathered from a man aged 35 to 69 with stage II lung adenocarcinoma.

J is TRBJ2-7 and V is TRBV14, with 15 bases identical to TRBD2. The V segment lost 4 bases and the J segment 4 bases; nucleotides outside the gene matches: 2. This CDR3 is 15 amino acids long. Germline assignment: CDR1 SGHDN and CDR2 FVKESK. CDR3 sequence: CASSPGLAGGYEQYF. In DNA, the CDR3 is TGTGCCAGCAGCCCGGGACTAGCGGGAGGTTACGAGCAGTACTTC.

The genes are TRBV2 and TRBJ2-2; no firm D call. Trimming cost V 8 bases and J 1 base, with 5 bases left between them. CDR3 length: 12 residues. CDR1 is SNHLY and CDR2 is FYNNEI in the germline V gene. In DNA, the CDR3 is TGTGCCAGCGGGATGAACACCGGGGAGCTGTTTTTT. This encodes CASGMNTGELFF.

This clone is a singleton in its sample. This chain links TRBV15 with TRBJ1-1; D may be TRBD1 (5 bases). The CDR3 consists of 13 residues. V lost 0 bases and J lost 7, with 9 bases in between. The germline CDR1 and CDR2 sequences are LNHNV and YYDKDF (reference sequence). CDR3 residues: CATSRDRQLEAFF. In nucleotides, the CDR3 is TGTGCCACCAGCAGAGATCGACAGCTTGAAGCTTTCTTT.

This clone was found a few times. The chain is built from TRBV4-1 and TRBJ2-1; TRBD2 aligns across 7 bases. The CDR3 loop spans 16 amino acids. Germline CDR1 and CDR2: MGHRA and YSYEKL. The V gene end was trimmed by 0 bases and the J gene end by 7 bases; junction bases not matched to a gene: 9. In DNA form, the CDR3 reads TGCGCCAGCAGCCAAGACCGAACTAGCGCCTGGAATGAGCAGTTCTTC. Its translation is CASSQDRTSAWNEQFF.

The chain has TRBV5-5 and TRBJ1-2; 12 bases map to TRBD1. The ends lost 3 bases at V and 7 bases at J; junction bases unmatched: 4. The CDR3 totals 14 residues. Germline V lookup: CDR1 SGHKS, CDR2 YYEKEE (reference sequence). CDR3 residues: CASSSGTGGSGYTF. As DNA, the CDR3 is TGTGCCAGCAGCTCTGGGACAGGGGGCTCTGGCTACACCTTC.

This clone was seen a handful of times. This chain joins TRBV5-5 and TRBJ1-1; weak D call: TRBD1 (5 bases). The CDR3 totals 13 residues. Per germline, CDR1 SGHKS and CDR2 YYEKEE (reference sequence). The V and J ends lost 1 base and 5 bases respectively, with 9 bases between them. The CDR3 reads CASSLRGRTEAFF. The CDR3 region has the DNA TGTGCCAGCAGCTTGCGGGGACGGACTGAAGCTTTCTTT.

This chain links TRBV7-2 with TRBJ1-5, with D possibly matching TRBD1 (5 bases). V lost 1 base, J lost 6 bases, and 13 bases lay in between. The CDR3 length is 15 residues. Germline values: CDR1 SGHTA, CDR2 FQGNSA. CDR3 sequence reads: CASSLGDGRGQPQHF. Written as DNA, the CDR3 is TGTGCCAGCAGCTTAGGGGACGGACGGGGTCAGCCCCAGCATTTT.

The chain uses TRBV6-5 and TRBJ1-5; 7 bases map to TRBD1. Trimming took 6 bases from V and 7 from J; bases not matched to a gene: 12. The CDR3 is 15 amino acids. Germline lookup yields CDR1 MNHEY and CDR2 SVGAGI. The DNA for the CDR3 is TGTGCCAGCAGCCCCACGACAGGGAGGGGGCAGCCCCAGCATTTT. Encoded protein: CASSPTTGRGQPQHF.

V is TRBV7-9 and J is TRBJ1-2; D is uncertain. Germline lookup yields CDR1 SEHNR and CDR2 FQNEAQ (reference sequence). There are 18 residues in the CDR3. Deletions cut 4 bases from V and 0 bases from J, with 21 bases between. DNA of the CDR3: TGTGCCAGCAGCTCCAATCGTGGCCGAAAGGTCGCTAACTATGGCTACACCTTC. Translating it yields CASSSNRGRKVANYGYTF.

The CDR3 DNA reads TGTGCCAGTATTCAGGGACAACCTGGTACTGAAGCTTTCTTT. It is translated as CASIQGQPGTEAFF. The chain couples TRBV19 to TRBJ1-1, with D possibly matching TRBD1 (6 bases). Deletions cut 7 bases from V and 5 bases from J, with 17 bases between. The V gene's germline CDR1 is LNHDA and CDR2 SQIVND (reference sequence). The CDR3 covers 14 residues.

A remark on this clone: At one boundary the junction diverges from the germline segment, which might be a read error. In DNA, the CDR3 is TGTGCTAGCAGGTTAAGGTTTGGGACAGGGGTCTACAATGAGCAGTTCTTC. Its translation: CASRLRFGTGVYNEQFF. This chain uses TRBV7-7 with TRBJ2-1, with 10 bases fitting TRBD1. Per the germline V gene, CDR1 is SSHAT and CDR2 is FNYEAQ (reference sequence). CDR3 size: 17 residues.

This chain uses TRBV7-3 with TRBJ2-2, with TRBD2 identical over 10 bases. V lost 2 bases, J lost 0 bases, and 0 bases stayed unmatched. CDR1 SGHTA and CDR2 FQGTGA come from the germline V gene. The CDR3 is made up of 16 amino acids. This CDR3 reads CASSLLAGANTGELFF. The CDR3 DNA is TGTGCCAGCAGCTTACTAGCGGGAGCGAACACCGGGGAGCTGTTTTTT.

V usage is TRBV6-6 and J usage is TRBJ2-7; the match to TRBD1 covers 10 bases. Looked up from germline, CDR1 is MNHNY and CDR2 is SVGAGI (reference sequence). The CDR3 is made up of 15 amino acids. V was clipped by 5 bases and J by 1 base; unmatched bases: 5. The CDR3 DNA reads TGTGCCAGCAGTCCCTGGACAGGGGGATCCTACGAGCAGTACTTC. The encoded protein is CASSPWTGGSYEQYF.

The table lists this clone with many counts. The gene calls are TRBV30 and TRBJ1-2; possibly TRBD1 for D (5 bases). This CDR3 has 12 residues. Germline V gene sequence: CDR1 GTSNPN, CDR2 SVGIG (reference sequence). V was cut by 6 bases and J by 7 bases, with 15 bases left in between. The CDR3 loop reads CACDFTRGGYTF. CDR3 nucleotide sequence: TGTGCCTGCGACTTCACAAGGGGTGGCTACACCTTC.

This chain links TRBV13 with TRBJ2-1, with 12 bases lining up with TRBD2. Germline CDR1 reads PRHDT; CDR2 reads FYEKMQ (reference sequence). After removal of 0 bases from V and 0 bases from J, the junction contained 12 bases not matched to a gene. The CDR3 has 21 residues. CDR3 amino acids: CASSLGGATSGRPSSYNEQFF. The CDR3 nucleotides are TGTGCCAGCAGCTTAGGGGGGGCTACTAGCGGGAGGCCCAGCTCCTACAATGAGCAGTTCTTC.

A single count supports this clone. The J gene is TRBJ2-7, the V gene TRBV7-8; D is undetermined. CDR1 is SGHVS, CDR2 FQNEAQ, per germline. Trimming cost V 1 base and J 3 bases, with 4 bases left between them. This CDR3 is built from 12 residues. CDR3 in amino acids: CASSLGDYEQYF. Here the CDR3 DNA reads TGTGCCAGCAGCTTAGGGGACTACGAGCAGTACTTC.

The chain joins TRBV6-1 to TRBJ2-1, with a weak D call TRBD1 (5 bases). The length of the CDR3 is 14 residues. CDR1 and CDR2 (germline): MNHNS, SASEGT. The V gene lost 0 bases and the J gene lost 6 bases, with 9 bases spanning the gap. CDR3 DNA: TGTGCCAGCAGTGAAGCCGCGACAGTCAATGAGCAGTTCTTC. It is translated as CASSEAATVNEQFF.

The sample holds a few counts of this clone. The chain links TRBV19 to TRBJ2-1, with TRBD2 identical over 14 bases. CDR3 length: 16 residues. V lost 6 bases and J lost 7; bases outside the gene matches: 8. In germline, CDR1 is LNHDA, CDR2 SQIVND (reference sequence). This chain's CDR3 is CASRGTSGSWGNEQFF. The CDR3 DNA reads as TGTGCCAGTAGGGGGACTAGCGGGAGTTGGGGTAATGAGCAGTTCTTC.

The CDR3 reads CASSLTASYGYTF. CDR3 nucleotides: TGTGCCAGCAGTTTGACCGCTTCCTATGGCTACACCTTC. V and J are TRBV6-1 and TRBJ1-2; D ambiguous. The CDR3 runs 13 residues. Trimming shortened V by 5 bases and J by 4 bases, and 11 bases separated the two germline ends. Germline V gives CDR1 MNHNS, CDR2 SASEGT.

This rearrangement joins TRBV14 to TRBJ2-5; D is unclear. V lost 4 bases, J lost 5 bases, and 20 bases lay in between. The CDR3 loop spans 16 amino acids. Germline V gene sequence: CDR1 SGHDN, CDR2 FVKESK. The CDR3 nucleotides are TGTGCCAGCAGCCCTTTGGGTCCAGTAGGTGGCGAGACCCAGTACTTC. Its protein is CASSPLGPVGGETQYF.

V and J are TRBV6-4 and TRBJ1-1; D uncertain. The CDR3 is 13 amino acids. V gave up 0 bases and J gave up 4 bases, with 6 bases separating them. Germline V gene lookup returns CDR1 MRHNA and CDR2 SNTAGT. CDR3 residues: CASSDSKSTEAFF. CDR3 bases: TGTGCCAGCAGTGACTCGAAGAGCACTGAAGCTTTCTTT.

This chain joins TRBV7-2 and TRBJ2-1; the match to TRBD2 covers 10 bases. Unmatched junction bases numbered 7, after V lost 3 bases and J lost 8 bases. From germline, CDR1 is SGHTA and CDR2 FQGNSA. There are 15 residues in the CDR3. CDR3 nucleotides: TGTGCCAGCAGCTTCCTGGTTCTAGCGGGAGATGAGCAGTTCTTC. Translated: CASSFLVLAGDEQFF.

The chain is built from TRBV7-2 and TRBJ1-5; D may be TRBD1 (5 bases). Looked up from germline, CDR1 is SGHTA and CDR2 is FQGNSA. The CDR3 runs 14 residues. Trimming left V 3 bases short and J 1 base short, with 7 bases between. This CDR3 is CASSFRDSNQPQHF. The DNA of the CDR3 is TGTGCCAGCAGCTTCCGGGACAGCAATCAGCCCCAGCATTTT.

This chain links TRBV5-6 with TRBJ2-7, with D perhaps matching TRBD2 (5 bases). Germline V gene lookup returns CDR1 SGHDT and CDR2 YYEEEE. The CDR3 has 14 amino acids. V lost 2 bases, J lost 5 bases, and 14 bases lay in between. The chain's CDR3 is CASSFSRGPHEQYF. The CDR3 DNA reads as TGTGCCAGCAGCTTTTCCCGGGGTCCCCACGAGCAGTACTTC.

J is TRBJ2-5 and V is TRBV20-1, with D possibly TRBD2 on 7 matching bases. The CDR3 contains 11 residues. The germline V gene has CDR1 DFQATT and CDR2 SNEGSKA (reference sequence). V was cut by 6 bases and J by 9 bases, with 14 bases left in between. The CDR3 region has the DNA TGCAGTGCCAGGGAGGGGGGTGCCCAGTACTTC. It translates to CSAREGGAQYF.

The V gene is TRBV15, the J gene TRBJ1-2; D uncertain. The V end lost 0 bases, the J end lost 8 bases, and 7 bases lay between the germline ends. Germline values: CDR1 LNHNV, CDR2 YYDKDF (reference sequence). This CDR3 contains 12 residues. DNA of the CDR3: TGTGCCACCAGCAGAGAGGGCCGCGGCTACACCTTC. Protein: CATSREGRGYTF.

The V call is TRBV7-3, the J call TRBJ2-5; possibly TRBD1 for D (5 bases). Germline lookup yields CDR1 SGHTA and CDR2 FQGTGA. V lost 3 bases to trimming and J lost 7 bases, with 12 bases between them. CDR3 length: 13 amino acids. Here the CDR3 reads CASSFGQGLTQYF. The CDR3 nucleotides are TGTGCCAGCAGCTTCGGGCAGGGCCTGACCCAGTACTTC. Full variable domain (remainder filled in from reference TRBV7-3 and TRBJ2-5): GAGVSQTPSNKVTEKGKYVELRCDPISGHTALYWYRQSLGQGPEFLIYFQGTGAADDSGLPNDRFFAVRPEGSVSTLKIQRTERGDSAVYLCASSFGQGLTQYFGPGTRLLVL.

The V and J genes are TRBV19 and TRBJ2-7; 7 positions agree with TRBD1. Losses at the gene ends were 6 bases for V and 0 bases for J; bases not matched to a gene: 5. The CDR3 has 14 residues. Germline V lookup: CDR1 LNHDA, CDR2 SQIVND (reference sequence). CDR3 sequence: CASRETGNSYEQYF. The CDR3 nucleotides read TGTGCCAGTAGGGAGACAGGGAACTCCTACGAGCAGTACTTC.